This T cell receptor (beta chain) was identified in a study of cytomegalovirus exposure and HLA in healthy donors. Amplification used 60 Vbeta primers and 13 Jbeta primers. The table came from immunoSEQ multiplex PCR; TCRdb's copy has only in-frame clones and leaves some out. The sample includes approximately 170,000 clones, 76% of them seen just once. General observations from the study: DRB1 showed the most TCR associations and HLA-C the fewest in a later analysis, as rates varied by HLA locus. Later analysis identified a missense DCLRE1C variant that was linked to TCR beta V- and J-gene trimming. Among TCR beta chains, those listed as cytomegalovirus-associated numbered some 170.

The CDR3 is 15 residues long. Germline values: CDR1 SGHRS, CDR2 YFSETQ. Trimming shortened V by 0 bases and J by 9 bases, and 16 bases separated the two germline ends. For this clone: What it recognizes is unknown.

This TCR came from a female donor in good health and CMV-seronegative. The chain recombines TRBV5-1 with TRBJ2-1; weak D call: TRBD2 (5 bases). The sample consisted of PBMCs. For the CDR3, the DNA is TGCGCCAGCAGCTTGGACCAGGACTGGCCAGGTGAGCAGTTCTTC. It translates to CASSLDQDWPGEQFF.